These T cell receptor beta chains were read from a single sample in a study of CD8+CD57+ T cells in acquired aplastic anemia. Each CDR3 protein gets one entry after TCRdb re-called the reads with MiXCR. The table has about 200,000 distinct CDR3 sequences, almost 50% seen once. The sample consisted of sorted CD4+, CD8+, or CD8+CD57+ T cells (not recorded which) from PBMCs. All receptors derive from a human donor with aplastic anemia. CDR3s include the opening cysteine and the closing phenylalanine or tryptophan. Each record gives: J gene, D gene, clone size, V gene, CDR3 DNA, CDR3 protein. D genes are given only for firm matches. Only some rows state a clone size, as once, few, many or a class for expanded clones.

J: TRBJ2-5
D: -
size: few
V: TRBV5-8
DNA: TGTGCCAGCAGCTTGGGGGGGATAGAGACCCAGTACTTC
CDR3: CASSLGGIETQYF

J: TRBJ1-2
D: TRBD1
size: -
V: TRBV5-1
DNA: TGCGCCAGCAGCTCAGGACAGGGGTTATATGGCTACACCTTC
CDR3: CASSSGQGLYGYTF

J: TRBJ2-3
D: TRBD2
size: -
V: TRBV9
DNA: TGTGCCAGCAGCGTAGCGGGGACTAGCGGGGGGAACACAGATACGCAGTATTTT
CDR3: CASSVAGTSGGNTDTQYF

J: TRBJ2-1
D: -
size: many
V: TRBV5-6
DNA: TGTGCCAGCAGCATTGACATCTCCTACAATGAGCAGTTCTTC
CDR3: CASSIDISYNEQFF

J: TRBJ1-2
D: TRBD1
size: -
V: TRBV7-9
DNA: TGTGCCAGCAGCCCCTCAACAGGGGAGGACTTAGCTAACTATGGCTACACCTTC
CDR3: CASSPSTGEDLANYGYTF

J: TRBJ1-1
D: TRBD1
size: -
V: TRBV7-9
DNA: TGTGCCAGCAGCCAGACAGGGCGAGACACTGAAGCTTTCTTT
CDR3: CASSQTGRDTEAFF

J: TRBJ2-5
D: -
size: many
V: TRBV7-6
DNA: TGTGCCAGCAGCTTATGGGCAGACCAAGAGACCCAGTACTTC
CDR3: CASSLWADQETQYF

J: TRBJ2-7
D: TRBD2
size: -
V: TRBV19
DNA: TGTGCCAGTAGTACCGGGACTAGCGGCTACGAGCAGTACTTC
CDR3: CASSTGTSGYEQYF

J: TRBJ2-7
D: TRBD1
size: -
V: TRBV7-9
DNA: TGTGCCAGCAGTTACGGGACAGGGTACGAGCAGTACTTC
CDR3: CASSYGTGYEQYF

J: TRBJ2-3
D: TRBD2
size: few
V: TRBV9
DNA: TGTGCCAGCAGCGTAAGTCTAGCGGGGGCTAGCACAGATACGCAGTATTTT
CDR3: CASSVSLAGASTDTQYF

J: TRBJ1-5
D: -
size: -
V: TRBV19
DNA: TGTGCCAGTAGTACCAGCATAGGAACCCGGGACAATCAGCCCCAGCATTTT
CDR3: CASSTSIGTRDNQPQHF

J: TRBJ2-1
D: -
size: -
V: TRBV7-3
DNA: TGTGCCAGCAGCGCCACAGGCTTTGCGGGCAATGAGCAGTTCTTC
CDR3: CASSATGFAGNEQFF

J: TRBJ2-2
D: -
size: -
V: TRBV5-1
DNA: TGTGCCAGCAGCTTGCGACAGTACACCGGGGAGCTGTTTTTT
CDR3: CASSLRQYTGELFF

J: TRBJ1-3
D: -
size: many
V: TRBV20-1
DNA: TGCAGTGCTAGAAATAGCGGCTTCTCTGGAAACACCATATATTTT
CDR3: CSARNSGFSGNTIYF

J: TRBJ1-1
D: -
size: -
V: TRBV7-2
DNA: TGTGCCAGCAGCTTAGCGGAAGACAGGCCTGAAGGGGAAGCTTTCTTT
CDR3: CASSLAEDRPEGEAFF

J: TRBJ2-2
D: TRBD2
size: once
V: TRBV9
DNA: TGTGCCAGCAGCGTAGGGGAGGGAGTCACCGGGGAGCTGTTTTTT
CDR3: CASSVGEGVTGELFF

J: TRBJ2-7
D: -
size: -
V: TRBV18
DNA: TGTGCCAGCTCGACACAGAGCTCCTACGAGCAGTACTTC
CDR3: CASSTQSSYEQYF

J: TRBJ2-1
D: -
size: many
V: TRBV24-1
DNA: TGTGCCACCAGCGGGGGTCGAAACAATGAGCAGTTCTTC
CDR3: CATSGGRNNEQFF

J: TRBJ2-3
D: TRBD1
size: -
V: TRBV5-1
DNA: TGCGCCAGCAGCCCTGCGGGACAGGGACTAAACACAGATACGCAGTATTTT
CDR3: CASSPAGQGLNTDTQYF

J: TRBJ1-1
D: TRBD1
size: many
V: TRBV6-5
DNA: TGTGCCAGCAGAACCGGGACAGATAAAGCTTTCTTT
CDR3: CASRTGTDKAFF

J: TRBJ2-1
D: -
size: few
V: TRBV24-1
DNA: TGTGCCACCAGTGCAGCTAGTTACAATGAGCAGTTCTTC
CDR3: CATSAASYNEQFF

J: TRBJ1-6
D: -
size: -
V: TRBV15
DNA: TGTGCCACCAGCAGAGATTGGCCTCAAAATTCACCCCTCCACTTT
CDR3: CATSRDWPQNSPLHF

J: TRBJ2-7
D: -
size: many
V: TRBV9
DNA: TGTGCCAGCAGCGTAGCAGGGGTTCACGAGCAGTACTTC
CDR3: CASSVAGVHEQYF

J: TRBJ2-7
D: TRBD2
size: -
V: TRBV2
DNA: TGTGCCAGCAGTGTTCGCGGGACTACCTACGAGCAGTACTTC
CDR3: CASSVRGTTYEQYF

J: TRBJ1-1
D: -
size: few
V: TRBV18
DNA: TGTGCCAGCTCACCACCGTCCGGCGACGGGGGTGGAGTAGCTTTCTTT
CDR3: CASSPPSGDGGGVAFF

J: TRBJ1-2
D: TRBD1
size: many
V: TRBV12-3/TRBV12-4
DNA: TGTGCCAGCAGTTTAGCCGAGGACAGGCCAACTAACTATGGCTACACCTTC
CDR3: CASSLAEDRPTNYGYTF

J: TRBJ2-7
D: TRBD2
size: few
V: TRBV2
DNA: TGTGCCAGCAGTGGGGGACTAGCGGGGACCGCCTACGAGCAGTACTTC
CDR3: CASSGGLAGTAYEQYF

J: TRBJ1-6
D: -
size: many
V: TRBV6-5
DNA: TGTGCCAGCAGATTCCGTGGGGAGGGGAATTCACCCCTCCACTTT
CDR3: CASRFRGEGNSPLHF

J: TRBJ1-5
D: -
size: many
V: TRBV12-3/TRBV12-4
DNA: TGTGCCAGCAGTTTAATGGGGAATCAGCCCCAGCATTTT
CDR3: CASSLMGNQPQHF

J: TRBJ1-2
D: -
size: -
V: TRBV15
DNA: TGTGCCACCAGCAGAGATTGGCGGGGGGGCCACAGCTATGGCTACACCTTC
CDR3: CATSRDWRGGHSYGYTF

J: TRBJ2-1
D: TRBD2
size: many
V: TRBV24-1
DNA: TGTGCCACCGAGGGCGGGGGGAACAATGAGCAGTTCTTC
CDR3: CATEGGGNNEQFF

J: TRBJ2-2
D: TRBD2
size: few
V: TRBV6-2/TRBV6-3
DNA: TGTGCCAGCAGTTATCCCTCCGGGACTAGCGGCACCGGGGAGCTGTTTTTT
CDR3: CASSYPSGTSGTGELFF

J: TRBJ1-2
D: TRBD1
size: -
V: TRBV19
DNA: TGTGCCAGTAGTACTCGGACAGGGTGGGATGGCTACACCTTC
CDR3: CASSTRTGWDGYTF

J: TRBJ2-2
D: -
size: -
V: TRBV9
DNA: TGTGCCAGCAGCGTAGACGTCACCGGGGAGCTGTTTTTT
CDR3: CASSVDVTGELFF

J: TRBJ2-2
D: TRBD2
size: once
V: TRBV2
DNA: TGTGCCAGCAGTCGAAGGACTAGCGGGGGGGCCGGGGAGCTGTTTTTT
CDR3: CASSRRTSGGAGELFF

J: TRBJ2-2
D: -
size: -
V: TRBV9
DNA: TGTGCCAGCCGCGTAGGAGTGGGGAGGAACACCGGGGAGCTGTTCTTT
CDR3: CASRVGVGRNTGELFF

J: TRBJ1-3
D: -
size: -
V: TRBV12-3/TRBV12-4
DNA: TGTGCCAGCAGTCAGAGAAACACCATATGTTTT
CDR3: CASSQRNTICF

J: TRBJ2-7
D: TRBD1
size: once
V: TRBV19
DNA: TGTGCCAGTAGTCAACAGGGGGGCGCGTACTTC
CDR3: CASSQQGGAYF

J: TRBJ1-2
D: TRBD1
size: -
V: TRBV25-1
DNA: TGTGCCAGCAGTGAAGGACAGGCGGGTGGCTACACCTTC
CDR3: CASSEGQAGGYTF

J: TRBJ1-2
D: -
size: many
V: TRBV10-3
DNA: TGTGCCATCAGTGAGGGACCGGGACCCATGGGCTACGCCTTC
CDR3: CAISEGPGPMGYAF

J: TRBJ1-1
D: TRBD1
size: -
V: TRBV2
DNA: TGTGCCAGCAGTGGGGACAGTCACGGCTACACTGAAGCTTTCTTT
CDR3: CASSGDSHGYTEAFF

J: TRBJ2-7
D: -
size: -
V: TRBV7-3
DNA: TGTGCCAGCAGCTTACTGGGGGTACCCCCGTCCGAGCAGTACTTC
CDR3: CASSLLGVPPSEQYF

J: TRBJ2-5
D: -
size: many
V: TRBV6-6
DNA: TGTGCCAGCAGTTACGGAAGGGACAGAGAGGGAGGTGAGACCCAGTACTTC
CDR3: CASSYGRDREGGETQYF

J: TRBJ2-3
D: TRBD2
size: many
V: TRBV5-1
DNA: TGCGCCAGCAGCTTCGGCGGGGGGGGAGATACGCAGTATTTT
CDR3: CASSFGGGGDTQYF

J: TRBJ2-6
D: TRBD1
size: -
V: TRBV10-3
DNA: TGTGCCATCAGTAAGGGACAGGGGAACACTGAAGCTTTC
CDR3: CAISKGQGNTEAF

J: TRBJ2-3
D: -
size: -
V: TRBV7-7
DNA: TGTGCTAGCAGCCCAGGGGAGAAGACAGATACGCAGTATTTT
CDR3: CASSPGEKTDTQYF

J: TRBJ2-1
D: TRBD2
size: -
V: TRBV24-1
DNA: TGTGCCACCAGTGATGTCCGGGGGGGCTCTAATGAGCAGTTCTTC
CDR3: CATSDVRGGSNEQFF

J: TRBJ2-7
D: TRBD2
size: once
V: TRBV20-1
DNA: TGCAGTGCTAGTGGAACTAGCGGCTACGAGCAGTACTTC
CDR3: CSASGTSGYEQYF

J: TRBJ1-4
D: TRBD1
size: many
V: TRBV2
DNA: TGTGCCAGCATAGAACAGGGGGCAACTAATGAAAAACTGTTTTTT
CDR3: CASIEQGATNEKLFF

J: TRBJ2-1
D: -
size: -
V: TRBV29-1
DNA: TGCAGCGTTGAACGCCAGACTTACAATGAGCAGTTCTTC
CDR3: CSVERQTYNEQFF

J: TRBJ1-2
D: -
size: -
V: TRBV7-9
DNA: TGTGCCAGCAGTGATAGGGCAGACTATGGCTACACCTTC
CDR3: CASSDRADYGYTF

J: TRBJ2-1
D: TRBD2
size: many
V: TRBV12-3/TRBV12-4
DNA: TGTGCCAGCAGTTTAGCGCGGGGAGCGGGGGGTACTTACAATGAGCAGTTCTTC
CDR3: CASSLARGAGGTYNEQFF

J: TRBJ1-6
D: -
size: -
V: TRBV20-1
DNA: TGCAGTGCTAGGTTTGGGACGGATCCTTATACCTCCTATAATTCACCCCTCCACTTT
CDR3: CSARFGTDPYTSYNSPLHF

J: TRBJ1-1
D: -
size: -
V: TRBV7-9
DNA: TGTGCCAGCAGCCCCCAGGGAGAGACTGAAGCTTTCTTT
CDR3: CASSPQGETEAFF

J: TRBJ1-2
D: -
size: -
V: TRBV7-9
DNA: TGTGCCAGCAGCTTAGGGCTAGACGGCTACACCTTC
CDR3: CASSLGLDGYTF

J: TRBJ1-1
D: TRBD1
size: -
V: TRBV12-3/TRBV12-4
DNA: TGTGCCAGCAGCCTGAGACAGGGATTGGACACTGAAGCTTTCTTT
CDR3: CASSLRQGLDTEAFF

J: TRBJ2-3
D: -
size: many
V: TRBV20-1
DNA: TGCAGTGCTACCCGGAGGCAGGGGAACACAGATACGCAGTATTTT
CDR3: CSATRRQGNTDTQYF

J: TRBJ2-7
D: -
size: many
V: TRBV9
DNA: TGTGCCAGCAGCGTAGGGGGGGGGGCAGATCCCTACGAGCAGTACTTC
CDR3: CASSVGGGADPYEQYF

J: TRBJ2-3
D: TRBD1
size: -
V: TRBV20-1
DNA: TGCAGTTCAGAGGGACAGGGCGAAGATACGCAGTATTTT
CDR3: CSSEGQGEDTQYF